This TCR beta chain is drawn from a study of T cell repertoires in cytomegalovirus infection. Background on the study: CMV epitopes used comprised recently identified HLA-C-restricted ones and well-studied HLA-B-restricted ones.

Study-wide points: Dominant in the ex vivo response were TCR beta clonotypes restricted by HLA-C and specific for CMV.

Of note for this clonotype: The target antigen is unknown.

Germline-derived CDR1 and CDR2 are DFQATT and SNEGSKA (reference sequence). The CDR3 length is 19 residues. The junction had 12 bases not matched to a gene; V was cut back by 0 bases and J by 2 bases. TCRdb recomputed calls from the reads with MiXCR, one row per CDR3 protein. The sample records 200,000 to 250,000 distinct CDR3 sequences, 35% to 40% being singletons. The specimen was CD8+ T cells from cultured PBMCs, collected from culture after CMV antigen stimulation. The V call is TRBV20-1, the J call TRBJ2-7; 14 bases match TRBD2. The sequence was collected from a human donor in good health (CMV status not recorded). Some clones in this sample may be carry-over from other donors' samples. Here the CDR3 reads CSARDPTGLAGVITYEQYF. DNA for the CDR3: TGCAGTGCTAGAGATCCTACGGGACTAGCGGGAGTTATTACCTACGAGCAGTACTTC.